Listed here is a single T cell receptor (beta chain). Some clones are missing from TCRdb's copy, which holds only in-frame ones; the method was immunoSEQ multiplex PCR. The top ten hold 4.4% of the sample, which has some 45,000 clones, 90% to 95% seen once. The sample belongs to a study of graft-versus-host responses after intestinal transplantation. V was pared by 2 bases and J by 6 bases, with 2 bases of the junction left unmatched. Germline CDR1 is MRHNA and CDR2 is SNTAGT. The CDR3 spans 14 residues. The source was PBMCs, collected 524 days after transplant. The origin of this receptor is a human patient who received an intestinal transplant, so some T cells may come from the graft donor. This chain links TRBV6-4 with TRBJ1-2; 11 positions match TRBD1. Here the CDR3 reads CASSDGTGGNGYTF. In nucleotides, the CDR3 is TGTGCCAGCAGTGACGGGACAGGGGGAAATGGCTACACCTTC.